The clone carrying this T cell receptor (beta chain) came up a few times. The antigen remains unidentified. The data were taken from a study of CD8+ T cells in alopecia areata. Study results and caveats: Affected lesional scalp, above all in alopecia totalis/universalis, was more clonal than normal scalp. Patients showed less clear TCR sequence sharing than mice, possibly partly because of HLA diversity.

Sample treatment: oral pan-JAK inhibitor, 5-10 mg twice daily. The authors extracted RNA and reverse transcribed it into cDNA as the sequencing template. TCRdb's table, derived via immunoSEQ multiplex PCR, lists solely in-frame clones and lacks some. The sample shows around 200,000 clones, around 60% of them seen only once. Sequenced material: CD8+ T cells sorted from blood, taken at week 24, from a patient treated with tofacitinib. The clonotype originates from a human donor with alopecia areata.

CDR3 sequence: CSVVIVRYGYNEQFF. DNA of the CDR3: TGCAGCGTTGTAATCGTCCGCTATGGATACAATGAGCAGTTCTTC. This chain links TRBV29-1 with TRBJ2-1; the D is unclear. V was clipped by 4 bases and J by 4 bases, with 17 bases between them. Germline values: CDR1 SQVTM, CDR2 ANQGSEA. The CDR3 runs to 15 residues.